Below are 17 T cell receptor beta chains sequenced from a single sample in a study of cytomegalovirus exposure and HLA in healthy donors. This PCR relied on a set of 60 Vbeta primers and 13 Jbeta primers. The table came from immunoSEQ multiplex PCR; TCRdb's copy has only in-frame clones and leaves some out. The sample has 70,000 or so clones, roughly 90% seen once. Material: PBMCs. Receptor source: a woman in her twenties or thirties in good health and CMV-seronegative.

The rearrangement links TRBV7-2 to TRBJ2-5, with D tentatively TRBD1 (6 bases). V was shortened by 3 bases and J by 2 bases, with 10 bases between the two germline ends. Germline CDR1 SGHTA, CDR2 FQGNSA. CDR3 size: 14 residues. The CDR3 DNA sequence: TGTGCCAGCAGCTTGTTAGGACAGCAAGAGACCCAGTACTTC. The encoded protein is CASSLLGQQETQYF.

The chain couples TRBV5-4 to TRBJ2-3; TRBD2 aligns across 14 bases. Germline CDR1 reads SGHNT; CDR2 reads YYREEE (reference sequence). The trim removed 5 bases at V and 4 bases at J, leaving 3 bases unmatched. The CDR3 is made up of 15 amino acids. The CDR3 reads CASRPGLAGADTQYF. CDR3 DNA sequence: TGTGCCAGCAGACCGGGACTAGCGGGAGCAGATACGCAGTATTTT. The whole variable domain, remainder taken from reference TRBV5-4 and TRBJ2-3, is ETGVTQSPTHLIKTRGQQVTLRCSSQSGHNTVSWYQQALGQGPQFIFQYYREEENGRGNFPPRFSGLQFPNYSSELNVNALELDDSALYLCASRPGLAGADTQYFGPGTRLTVL.

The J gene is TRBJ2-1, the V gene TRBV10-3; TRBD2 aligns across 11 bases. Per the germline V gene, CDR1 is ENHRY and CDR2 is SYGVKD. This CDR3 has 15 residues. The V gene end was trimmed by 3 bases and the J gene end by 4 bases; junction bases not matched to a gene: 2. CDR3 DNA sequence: TGTGCCATCAGTGAAGGGACTAGCGGTTACAATGAGCAGTTCTTC. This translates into CAISEGTSGYNEQFF.

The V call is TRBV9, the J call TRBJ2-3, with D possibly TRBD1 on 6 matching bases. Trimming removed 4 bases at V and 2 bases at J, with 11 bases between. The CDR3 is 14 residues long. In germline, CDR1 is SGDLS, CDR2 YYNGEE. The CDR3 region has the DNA TGTGCCAGCAGCTCACAGGGAAACACAGATACGCAGTATTTT. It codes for CASSSQGNTDTQYF.

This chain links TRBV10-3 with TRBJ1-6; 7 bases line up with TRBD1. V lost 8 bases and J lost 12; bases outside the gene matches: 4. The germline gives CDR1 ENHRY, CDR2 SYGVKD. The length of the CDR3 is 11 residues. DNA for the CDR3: TGTGCCATCGCTGGGGACAGACCCCTCCACTTT. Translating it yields CAIAGDRPLHF.

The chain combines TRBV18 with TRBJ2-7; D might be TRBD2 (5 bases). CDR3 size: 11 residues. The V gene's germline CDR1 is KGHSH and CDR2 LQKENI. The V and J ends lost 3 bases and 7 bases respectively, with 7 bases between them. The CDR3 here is CASSPDSEQYF. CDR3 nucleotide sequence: TGTGCCAGCTCACCGGACTCTGAGCAGTACTTC.

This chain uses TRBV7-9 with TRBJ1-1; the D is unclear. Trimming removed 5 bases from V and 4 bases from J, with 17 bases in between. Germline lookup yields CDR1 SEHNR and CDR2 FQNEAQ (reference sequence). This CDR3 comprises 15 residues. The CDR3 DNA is TGTGCCAGCAGCCCACCCATAGACCGCGGCACTGAAGCTTTCTTT. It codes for CASSPPIDRGTEAFF.

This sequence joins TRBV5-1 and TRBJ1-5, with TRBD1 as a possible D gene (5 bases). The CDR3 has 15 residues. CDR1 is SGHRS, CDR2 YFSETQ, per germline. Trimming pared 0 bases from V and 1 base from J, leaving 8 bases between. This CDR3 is CASSLGRGSNQPQHF. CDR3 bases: TGCGCCAGCAGCTTGGGGAGGGGAAGCAATCAGCCCCAGCATTTT.

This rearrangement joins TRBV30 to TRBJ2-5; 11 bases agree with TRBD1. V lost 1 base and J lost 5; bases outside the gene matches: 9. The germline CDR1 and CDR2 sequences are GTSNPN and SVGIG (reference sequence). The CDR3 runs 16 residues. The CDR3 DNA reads TGTGCCTGGAGTGCCGGGACAGGGGGTGGGGGGGAGACCCAGTACTTC. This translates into CAWSAGTGGGGETQYF.

CDR3 sequence: CASSYSGWETQYF. CDR3 nucleotides: TGTGCCAGCAGTTATTCGGGGTGGGAGACCCAGTACTTC. The rearrangement links TRBV6-6 to TRBJ2-5; the D gene is possibly TRBD2 (5 bases). The germline V and J ends were trimmed by 3 bases and 5 bases, with 10 bases remaining between them. In germline, CDR1 is MNHNY, CDR2 SVGAGI (reference sequence). CDR3 size: 13 residues.

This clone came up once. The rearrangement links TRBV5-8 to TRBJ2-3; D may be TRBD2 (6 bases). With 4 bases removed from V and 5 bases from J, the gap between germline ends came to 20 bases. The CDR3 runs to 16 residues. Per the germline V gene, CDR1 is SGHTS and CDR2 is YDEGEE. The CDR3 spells CASSPIPGEMEDTQYF. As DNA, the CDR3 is TGTGCCAGCAGCCCGATTCCGGGGGAGATGGAAGATACGCAGTATTTT. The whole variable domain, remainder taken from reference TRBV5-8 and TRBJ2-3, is EAGVTQSPTHLIKTRGQQATLRCSPISGHTSVYWYQQALGLGLQFLLWYDEGEERNRGNFPPRFSGRQFPNYSSELNVNALELEDSALYLCASSPIPGEMEDTQYFGPGTRLTVL.

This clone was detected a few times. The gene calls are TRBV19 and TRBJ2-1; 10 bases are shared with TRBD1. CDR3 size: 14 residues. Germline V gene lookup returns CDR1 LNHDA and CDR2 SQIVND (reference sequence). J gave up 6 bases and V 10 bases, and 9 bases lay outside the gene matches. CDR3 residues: CATTGTGVPNEQFF. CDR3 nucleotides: TGTGCCACGACCGGGACAGGGGTCCCCAATGAGCAGTTCTTC.

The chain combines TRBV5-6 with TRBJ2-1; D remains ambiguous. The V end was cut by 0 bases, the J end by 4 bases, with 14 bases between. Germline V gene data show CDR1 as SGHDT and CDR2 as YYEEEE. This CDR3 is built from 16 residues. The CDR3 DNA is TGTGCCAGCAGCTTGGTCTGGGTTGGCGGATACAATGAGCAGTTCTTC. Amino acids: CASSLVWVGGYNEQFF.

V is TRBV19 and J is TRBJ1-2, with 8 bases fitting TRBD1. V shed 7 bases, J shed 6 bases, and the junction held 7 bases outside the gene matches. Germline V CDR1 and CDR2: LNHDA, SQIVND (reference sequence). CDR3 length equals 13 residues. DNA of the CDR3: TGTGCCAGTAAGCCGGGACAGGTCAATGGCTACACCTTC. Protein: CASKPGQVNGYTF.

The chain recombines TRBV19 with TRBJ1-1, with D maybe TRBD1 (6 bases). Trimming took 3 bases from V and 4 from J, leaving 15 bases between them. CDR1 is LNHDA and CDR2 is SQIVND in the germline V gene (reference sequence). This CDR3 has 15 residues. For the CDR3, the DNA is TGTGCCAGTAGTATGGGGGGGCGGATGGGCACTGAAGCTTTCTTT. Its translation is CASSMGGRMGTEAFF.

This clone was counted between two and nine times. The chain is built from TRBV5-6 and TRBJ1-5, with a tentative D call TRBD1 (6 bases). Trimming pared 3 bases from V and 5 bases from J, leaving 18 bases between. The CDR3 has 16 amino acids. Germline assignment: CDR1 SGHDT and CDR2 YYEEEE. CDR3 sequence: CASSWGTPDLHQPQHF. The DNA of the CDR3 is TGTGCCAGCAGCTGGGGGACACCAGACCTACATCAGCCCCAGCATTTT.

The CDR3 region is CASSDPGQIYGYTF. The CDR3, as DNA: TGTGCCAGCAGTGACCCGGGACAGATCTATGGCTACACCTTC. This sequence joins TRBV2 and TRBJ1-2; 7 nucleotides align to TRBD1. CDR1 is SNHLY, CDR2 FYNNEI, per germline. Losses at the gene ends were 3 bases for V and 4 bases for J; bases not matched to a gene: 5. The CDR3 sequence is 14 residues long. Together with reference TRBV2 and TRBJ1-2, the CDR3 gives the full variable domain: EPEVTQTPSHQVTQMGQEVILRCVPISNHLYFYWYRQILGQKVEFLVSFYNNEISEKSEIFDDQFSVERPDGSNFTLKIRSTKLEDSAMYFCASSDPGQIYGYTFGSGTRLTVV.